This T cell receptor (beta chain) emerged from a study of chemoradiotherapy in HPV16-positive cancers. Method: immunoSEQ multiplex PCR; TCRdb's copy keeps in-frame clones and lacks some. The sample contains approximately 35,000 clones, around 92% of which appear only once. On this clone: Its specificity is unknown.

The study's findings and limits: Functional assays defining HPV-specific T cells used only a couple of HPV16-positive patients. During treatment, candidate HPV-specific clones and E7-related motifs expanded in tumor.

This receptor was taken from a human donor with HPV-associated anogenital cancer. The specimen comprised blood, sampled from a patient who underwent chemoradiotherapy.

CDR3 DNA: TGTGCCAGCAGGACAGCGGGGGGGGCTGATGAGCAGTTCTTC. Amino acids: CASRTAGGADEQFF. This chain links TRBV7-9 with TRBJ2-1; 10 bases are a match to TRBD2. Germline lookup yields CDR1 SEHNR and CDR2 FQNEAQ (reference sequence). There are 14 residues in the CDR3. Trimming took 6 bases from V and 8 from J; bases not matched to a gene: 7.